This T cell receptor beta chain originates from a study of blood T cell repertoires in COVID-19. Method: immunoSEQ multiplex PCR; TCRdb's copy keeps in-frame clones and lacks some. The table has about 400,000 clones, 88% seen once. Trimming took off 1 base at V and 0 bases at J, with 12 bases between the two ends. This CDR3 comprises 16 residues. This clone showed up just a few times. The rearrangement uses TRBV23-1 and TRBJ1-1, with D possibly matching TRBD1 (5 bases). TRBV23-1 belongs to the ORF category, with a function that is uncertain. The clonotype was recovered from a woman between 35 and 50 years old with acute COVID-19. Sequenced material: PBMCs or T cells enriched from blood (not recorded which). CDR3 DNA sequence: TGCGCCAGCAGTCAATGGCTGGGGCTAATGAACACTGAAGCTTTCTTT. It specifies CASSQWLGLMNTEAFF.